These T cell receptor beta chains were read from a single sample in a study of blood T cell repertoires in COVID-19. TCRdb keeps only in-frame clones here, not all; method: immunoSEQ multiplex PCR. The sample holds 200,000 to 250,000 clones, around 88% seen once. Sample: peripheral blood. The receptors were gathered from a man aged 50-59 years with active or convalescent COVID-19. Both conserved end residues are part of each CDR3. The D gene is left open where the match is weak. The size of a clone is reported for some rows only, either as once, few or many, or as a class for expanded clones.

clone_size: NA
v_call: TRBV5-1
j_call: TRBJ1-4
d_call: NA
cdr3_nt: TGCGCCAGCAGCCCGGGTAGCCCGGAAAAACTGTTTTTT
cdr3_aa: CASSPGSPEKLFF

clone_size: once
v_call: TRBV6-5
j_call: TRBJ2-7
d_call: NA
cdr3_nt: TGTGCCAGCCGGACAAAGGGTGTGACCGAGCAGTACTTC
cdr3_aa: CASRTKGVTEQYF

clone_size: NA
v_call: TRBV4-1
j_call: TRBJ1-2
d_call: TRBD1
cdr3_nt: TGCGCCAGCAGCCAAGTGGTACAGGGGGCGGGGGGCTACACCTTC
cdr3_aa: CASSQVVQGAGGYTF

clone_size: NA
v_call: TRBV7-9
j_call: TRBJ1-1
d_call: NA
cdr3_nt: TGTGCCAGCAGCTCAAGCGCGCGACAGACTGAAGCTTTCTTT
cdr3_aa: CASSSSARQTEAFF

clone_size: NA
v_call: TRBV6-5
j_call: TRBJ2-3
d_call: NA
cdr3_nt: TGTGCCAGCACCGGCGGTACAGATACGCAGTATTTT
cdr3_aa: CASTGGTDTQYF

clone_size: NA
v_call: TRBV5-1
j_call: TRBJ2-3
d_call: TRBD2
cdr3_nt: TGCGCCAGCAGCACGCTTAGCGGGAGGGCCGGCACAGATACGCAGTATTTT
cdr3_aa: CASSTLSGRAGTDTQYF

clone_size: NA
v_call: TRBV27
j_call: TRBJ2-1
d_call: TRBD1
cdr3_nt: TGTGCCAGCAGCCCTGACGGACAGGGTTACAATGAGCAGTTCTTC
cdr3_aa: CASSPDGQGYNEQFF

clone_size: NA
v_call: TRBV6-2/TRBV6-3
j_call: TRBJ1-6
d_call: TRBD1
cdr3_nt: TGTGCCAGCAGTGCCCTTGGGACAGCTCAGAATACCCTCGGCTTGTCACCCCTCCACTTT
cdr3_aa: CASSALGTAQNTLGLSPLHF

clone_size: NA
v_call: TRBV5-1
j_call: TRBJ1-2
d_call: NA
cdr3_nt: TGCGCCAGCAGCCCGACAGGCGTATTTAACTATGGCTACACCTTC
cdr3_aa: CASSPTGVFNYGYTF

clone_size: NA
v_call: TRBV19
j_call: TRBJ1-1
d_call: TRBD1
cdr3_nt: TGTGCCAGTAGTAAGACAGGGGGCTGGACTGAAGCTTTCTTT
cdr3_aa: CASSKTGGWTEAFF

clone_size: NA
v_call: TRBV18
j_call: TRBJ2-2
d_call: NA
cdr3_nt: TGTGCCAGCTCCCCTACCGGGACAACGAACACCGGGGAGCTGTTTTTT
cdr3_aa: CASSPTGTTNTGELFF

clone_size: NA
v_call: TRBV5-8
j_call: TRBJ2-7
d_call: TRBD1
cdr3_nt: TGTGCCAGCAGCTTAGGACAGGGCTCCTACGAGCAGTACTTC
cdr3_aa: CASSLGQGSYEQYF

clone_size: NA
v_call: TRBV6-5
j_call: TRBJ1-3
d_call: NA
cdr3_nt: TGTGCCAGCATTAAACAGGGTGGAAACACCATATATTTT
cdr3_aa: CASIKQGGNTIYF

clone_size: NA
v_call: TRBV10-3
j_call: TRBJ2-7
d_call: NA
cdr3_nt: TGTGCCATCAGTGAGGGGAATAGCGAATTCGAGCAGTACTTC
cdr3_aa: CAISEGNSEFEQYF